A single sample gave rise to the 21 T cell receptor beta chains below, sequenced in a study of OX40 agonist ivuxolimab in advanced cancers. Generated by immunoSEQ multiplex PCR, the TCRdb table keeps only in-frame clones and is missing some. The data contain tens of thousands of clones, 90% to 95% of them singletons. The specimen was CD4+ or CD8+ T cells sorted from blood, collected in a trial of the OX40 agonist ivuxolimab. The receptors shown here come from an adult with an advanced solid tumor such as melanoma, head and neck, liver or kidney cancer.

The V call is TRBV9, the J call TRBJ1-5, with D perhaps TRBD1 (5 bases). V was pared by 4 bases and J by 1 base, with 12 bases between. Germline CDR1 SGDLS, CDR2 YYNGEE. The CDR3 totals 15 residues. The CDR3 DNA follows: TGTGCCAGCAGCATTACCAGACAGAGCAATCAGCCCCAGCATTTT. It codes for CASSITRQSNQPQHF.

This chain joins TRBV7-2 and TRBJ2-1, with 10 bases fitting TRBD2. The CDR3 has 15 amino acids. The germline gives CDR1 SGHTA, CDR2 FQGNSA. Unmatched junction bases numbered 3, after V lost 3 bases and J lost 4 bases. CDR3 nucleotides: TGTGCCAGCAGCTTTACTAGCGGGACTTACAATGAGCAGTTCTTC. Translation: CASSFTSGTYNEQFF.

The rearrangement uses TRBV19 and TRBJ2-3; perhaps TRBD1 as D (5 bases). The CDR3 contains 12 residues. V was pared by 9 bases and J by 3 bases, with 10 bases between. CDR1 is LNHDA and CDR2 is SQIVND in the germline V gene (reference sequence). CDR3 nucleotide sequence: TGTGCCAGCCGGCCAGGGACAGATACGCAGTATTTT. It specifies CASRPGTDTQYF.

This sequence joins TRBV27 and TRBJ1-1; tentatively, D is TRBD1 (5 bases). CDR1 is MNHEY and CDR2 is SMNVEV in the germline V gene (reference sequence). This CDR3 has 14 residues. The germline V and J ends were trimmed by 2 bases and 4 bases, with 11 bases remaining between them. This CDR3 is CASSLQGPPTEAFF. CDR3 DNA sequence: TGTGCCAGCAGTTTACAGGGCCCTCCCACTGAAGCTTTCTTT.

The chain combines TRBV7-9 with TRBJ2-6, with a weak D call TRBD1 (5 bases). This CDR3 is 16 amino acids long. The germline CDR1 and CDR2 sequences are SEHNR and FQNEAQ (reference sequence). Between the trimmed V and J ends, which lost 3 bases and 0 bases, there was a span of 9 bases. CDR3: CASSFPDSSGANVLTF. The CDR3 DNA is TGTGCCAGCAGCTTCCCAGACAGCTCTGGGGCCAACGTCCTGACTTTC.

The chain combines TRBV27 with TRBJ2-7, with D possibly TRBD2 on 5 matching bases. CDR1 is MNHEY, CDR2 SMNVEV, per germline (reference sequence). There are 13 residues in the CDR3. Trimming took 5 bases from V and 6 from J, leaving 14 bases between them. Written as DNA, the CDR3 is TGTGCCAGCAGTCACTGCCGGGGTTGCGAGCAGTACTTC. Translating gives CASSHCRGCEQYF.

To note about this clone: The junction departs from germline at one end; a sequencing error may be responsible. This chain links TRBV5-1 with TRBJ1-6; D possibly corresponds to TRBD1 (6 bases). The CDR3 totals 15 residues. Germline V gene data show CDR1 as SGHRS and CDR2 as YFSETQ. CDR3 nucleotide sequence: TGCGCCAGCAGCTCACCGGGACAACATAATTTACCCCTCCACTTT. Translating gives CASSSPGQHNLPLHF.

The gene calls are TRBV5-3 and TRBJ2-7; a possible D gene is TRBD2 (5 bases). TRBV5-3 is an open reading frame whose function is uncertain. This CDR3 region has 14 residues. V gave up 2 bases and J gave up 0 bases, with 9 bases separating them. CDR3 nucleotides: TGTGCCAGAAGCTTTCCGGACTTCTCCTACGAGCAGTACTTC. It yields the protein CARSFPDFSYEQYF.

The CDR3 nucleotides read TGTGCCAGCAGCGTGGATGGATTTTTCTCCTATAATTCACCCCTCCACTTT. This encodes CASSVDGFFSYNSPLHF. The V gene is TRBV9, the J gene TRBJ1-6, with unresolved D. Trimming stripped 2 bases from V and 0 bases from J, with 12 bases between. CDR1 is SGDLS, CDR2 YYNGEE, per germline. The CDR3 runs to 17 residues.

The chain links TRBV11-3 to TRBJ2-1; no firm D call. The CDR3 loop spans 12 amino acids. Germline assignment: CDR1 SGHNT and CDR2 YENEEA. The ends were cut back, 1 base at V and 10 bases at J, with 8 bases in the middle. As DNA, the CDR3 is TGTGCCAGCAGCTTAGGGTTTGGGGAGCAGTTCTTC. Its protein is CASSLGFGEQFF.

The rearrangement links TRBV7-9 to TRBJ2-7, with D unresolved. V was cut by 1 base and J by 4 bases, with 5 bases left in between. Germline CDR1 SEHNR, CDR2 FQNEAQ (reference sequence). This CDR3 has 12 residues. The CDR3 coding sequence is TGTGCCAGCAGCTTAGACCTTTACGAGCAGTACTTC. As protein: CASSLDLYEQYF. Combining the CDR3 with reference TRBV7-9 and TRBJ2-7 gives the whole variable domain DTGVSQNPRHKITKRGQNVTFRCDPISEHNRLYWYRQTLGQGPEFLTYFQNEAQLEKSRLLSDRFSAERPKGSFSTLEIQRTEQGDSAMYLCASSLDLYEQYFGPGTRLTVT.

The rearrangement links TRBV2 to TRBJ2-7, with TRBD2 matching 11 bases. V shed 8 bases and J 2 bases; nucleotides not matched to a gene: 8. Germline CDR1 and CDR2: SNHLY and FYNNEI. The length of the CDR3 is 15 residues. CDR3 nucleotides: TGTGCCAGCTTACTAGCGGGGGCCGACGCCTACGAGCAGTACTTC. Protein product: CASLLAGADAYEQYF.

DNA for the CDR3: TGTGCCAGCAGTTTAGCGGGAGGGCCATTCGATGAGCAGTTCTTC. This translates into CASSLAGGPFDEQFF. The genes are TRBV27 and TRBJ2-1; 9 nucleotides agree with TRBD2. The CDR3 runs 15 residues. In germline, CDR1 is MNHEY, CDR2 SMNVEV (reference sequence). With V trimmed by 2 bases and J by 8 bases, 7 bases remained unmatched.

The V call is TRBV27, the J call TRBJ2-7; 9 bases agree with TRBD2. CDR1 MNHEY and CDR2 SMNVEV come from the germline V gene (reference sequence). The CDR3 loop spans 13 amino acids. V lost 6 bases and J lost 5; bases outside the gene matches: 5. CDR3 DNA: TGTGCCAGCAGCCCGGGACTAGCTAACGAGCAGTACTTC. Translated: CASSPGLANEQYF.

The chain is built from TRBV29-1 and TRBJ1-2; D remains ambiguous. This CDR3 has 13 residues. The germline V and J ends were trimmed by 7 bases and 10 bases, with 22 bases remaining between them. Germline V lookup: CDR1 SQVTM, CDR2 ANQGSEA. The CDR3 nucleotides read TGCAGCGGGGTGGCCGGACGGGGAGGTAACTACACCTTC. Translation gives CSGVAGRGGNYTF.

The chain employs TRBV10-3 and TRBJ2-3; 7 bases match TRBD2. Germline values: CDR1 ENHRY, CDR2 SYGVKD. V lost 1 base, J lost 5 bases, and 9 bases stayed unmatched. The CDR3 extends over 16 amino acids. This CDR3 is CAISELGLPPKDTQYF. For the CDR3, the DNA is TGTGCCATCAGTGAGTTGGGACTACCCCCCAAAGATACGCAGTATTTT.

The chain links TRBV28 to TRBJ2-1; possibly TRBD2 for D (5 bases). Germline V gives CDR1 MDHEN, CDR2 SYDVKM. Trimming stripped 4 bases from V and 0 bases from J, with 16 bases between. This CDR3 region has 17 residues. The CDR3 reads CASSSLDYLSSYNEQFF. CDR3 sequence (DNA): TGTGCCAGCAGTTCTCTCGACTATCTGAGCTCCTACAATGAGCAGTTCTTC.

The genes are TRBV23-1 and TRBJ1-4, with 9 bases that match TRBD1. TRBV23-1 is classed as an ORF, of uncertain function. The V and J ends lost 4 bases and 8 bases, in that order; junction bases with no gene match: 14. CDR3 length: 17 amino acids. The CDR3 sequence: CASSPSPPQGAWEKLFF. CDR3 nucleotides: TGCGCCAGCAGTCCCTCTCCCCCACAGGGGGCCTGGGAAAAACTGTTTTTT.

The V and J genes are TRBV6-1 and TRBJ1-1; tentative D call: TRBD1 (5 bases). Trimming took 5 bases from V and 0 from J, leaving 13 bases between them. This CDR3 has 15 residues. Germline V gene sequence: CDR1 MNHNS, CDR2 SASEGT. CDR3 residues: CASSPWGGLNTEAFF. CDR3 DNA sequence: TGTGCCAGCAGTCCTTGGGGGGGTTTGAACACTGAAGCTTTCTTT.

This clone occurred once. This rearrangement joins TRBV6-5 to TRBJ2-7; D is unresolved. The CDR3 has 13 amino acids. Deletions cut 8 bases from V and 5 bases from J, with 16 bases between. CDR1 and CDR2 from the germline V gene are MNHEY and SVGAGI. CDR3 amino acids: CASGPESPHEQYF. In nucleotides, the CDR3 is TGTGCCAGCGGTCCGGAGAGCCCCCACGAGCAGTACTTC.

The chain links TRBV7-8 to TRBJ1-5; possible D gene TRBD1, 6 bases. CDR1 and CDR2 from the germline V gene are SGHVS and FQNEAQ. V lost 4 bases and J 6 bases, leaving 7 bases between the germline ends. The CDR3 runs 12 residues. The CDR3 loop reads CASSSGVQPQHF. Here the CDR3 DNA reads TGTGCCAGCAGCTCAGGGGTTCAGCCCCAGCATTTT.